This TCR beta chain was recorded in a study of technical replicates of blood from a handful of donors (dated by TCRdb to 2017 to 2019). Libraries were built with the immunoSEQ multiplex PCR assay. TCRdb took over this immuneACCESS table, retaining in-frame rearrangements with V and J assigned. Such tables are incomplete; in checked studies, under half of the missing clones stem from an unresolved V gene, and the remainder is unexplained. The table for this sample lists roughly 79,000 clones; about 81% of them were counted only once. Roughly 3.9% of the sample comes from the top ten. This clone was seen only a few times. Its antigen has not been determined. No much larger clone is present one base from it, and per-base qualities are unavailable. What was sequenced was PBMCs. The receptor's source is a human donor in good health. Some clones in this sample may be carry-over from other donors' samples.

The DNA sequence is given as TGTGCCAGCAGCTTACGTCCAGGACGAGGAGGCGGCTACGAGCAGTACTTC. It codes for CASSLRPGRGGGYEQYF. The chain couples TRBV11-2 to TRBJ2-7; the D gene is perhaps TRBD2, on 5 matching bases. From the cysteine through the phenylalanine, the CDR3 covers 17 amino acids. The kept DNA is CDR3 alone, 51 bases in frame from the first base. From a lookup of the germline V gene, CDR1 and CDR2 are SGHAT and FQNNGV. V sheds 2 bases and J sheds 3 bases, leaving 20 bases between their ends. Reference TRBV11-2 and TRBJ2-7 genes cover what lies past the CDR3, so the full variable domain is EAGVAQSPRYKIIEKRQSVAFWCNPISGHATLYWYQQILGQGPKLLIQFQNNGVVDDSQLPKDRFSAERLKGVDSTLKIQPAKLEDSAVYLCASSLRPGRGGGYEQYFGPGTRLTVT.